The T cell receptor (beta chain) described here comes from a study of blood T cell repertoires in COVID-19. Overall study: Acute and convalescent COVID-19 samples came from the United States, Italy and Spain. PBMCs, B-cell-depleted T cells, or T cells provided the cDNA or gDNA that made up the material.

The V and J ends lost 2 bases and 4 bases respectively, with 7 bases between them. This CDR3 contains 13 residues. Germline loops: CDR1 SGHDT, CDR2 YYEEEE. As processed by the authors: Estimates of nucleated cell counts were drawn from the amplification of reference gene primers. Clones were sequenced by immunoSEQ multiplex PCR, and TCRdb holds only the in-frame ones, with some missing. The DNA gave D and trimming, while V, J and clone size come from that table. The table records roughly 21,000 clones, approximately 83% of them present only once. The TCR originated in a human donor in a cohort sampled during active COVID-19. The sequenced sample consisted of peripheral blood. This chain joins TRBV5-6 and TRBJ1-3; D is unclear. The CDR3 nucleotides are TGTGCCAGCAGCTTACGAGCCGGAAACACCATATATTTT. Amino acids: CASSLRAGNTIYF.